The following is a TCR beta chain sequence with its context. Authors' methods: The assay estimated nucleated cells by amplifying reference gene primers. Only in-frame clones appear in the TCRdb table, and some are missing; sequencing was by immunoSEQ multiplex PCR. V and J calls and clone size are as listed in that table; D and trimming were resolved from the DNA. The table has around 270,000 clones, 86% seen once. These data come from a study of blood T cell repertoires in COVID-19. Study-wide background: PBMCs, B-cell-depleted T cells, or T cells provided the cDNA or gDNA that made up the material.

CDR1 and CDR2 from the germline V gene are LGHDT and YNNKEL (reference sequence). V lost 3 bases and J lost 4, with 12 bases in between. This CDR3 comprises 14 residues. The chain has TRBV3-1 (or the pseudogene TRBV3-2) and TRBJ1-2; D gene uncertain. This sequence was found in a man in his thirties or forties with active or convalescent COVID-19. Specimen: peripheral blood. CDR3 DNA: TGTGCCAGCAGCCACTATCGGGATTTCTATGGCTACACCTTC. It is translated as CASSHYRDFYGYTF.